The 26 T cell receptor beta chains in this list originate from one sample, sequenced in a study of spatial heterogeneity in lung cancer. TCRdb recomputed calls from the 5' RACE reads with MiXCR, one row per CDR3 protein. The repertoire includes tens of thousands of distinct CDR3 sequences, 10% to 15% of them detected once, and roughly 7% sits in the top ten. Time point indicated: sample taken at primary tumor resection. Material for sequencing was whole RNA from tumor, nontumor lung or frozen PBMC, left unsorted. Sequencing used PBMCs, obtained at surgery. The source is a male donor with early-stage non-small cell lung cancer.

This clonotype was recorded at least ten times. The gene calls are TRBV4-3 and TRBJ2-7; D uncertain. CDR1 is LGHNA and CDR2 is YSLEER in the germline V gene. CDR3 length: 15 residues. Between the trimmed V and J ends, which lost 0 bases and 3 bases, there was a span of 12 bases. CDR3 in DNA: TGCGCCAGCAGCCAAGATTTACAGCCTTACTACGAGCAGTACTTC. Translated: CASSQDLQPYYEQYF.

This clonotype has a handful of counts. The rearrangement uses TRBV25-1 and TRBJ2-5; 12 nucleotides match TRBD2. The CDR3 spans 14 residues. Germline CDR1 MGHDK, CDR2 SYGVNS. The junction had 2 bases not matched to a gene; V was cut back by 4 bases and J by 5 bases. CDR3 bases: TGTGCCAGCAGTGTAGGGACTAGCGGGGAGACCCAGTACTTC. Protein: CASSVGTSGETQYF.

This clonotype was recorded a few times. The chain employs TRBV19 and TRBJ2-2; 7 bases are shared with TRBD1. Germline V gene lookup returns CDR1 LNHDA and CDR2 SQIVND (reference sequence). Trimming took 6 bases from V and 0 from J; bases not matched to a gene: 10. The CDR3 has 17 amino acids. CDR3 region: CASRIPLGTANTGELFF. The CDR3 DNA is TGTGCCAGTAGGATACCCCTCGGGACAGCGAACACCGGGGAGCTGTTTTTT. Full variable domain (outside the CDR3, taken from reference TRBV19 and TRBJ2-2): DGGITQSPKYLFRKEGQNVTLSCEQNLNHDAMYWYRQDPGQGLRLIYYSQIVNDFQKGDIAEGYSVSREKKESFPLTVTSAQKNPTAFYLCASRIPLGTANTGELFFGEGSRLTVL.

This clonotype was recorded a few times. The V call is TRBV6-5, the J call TRBJ1-1; D possibly corresponds to TRBD1 (5 bases). The V gene's germline CDR1 is MNHEY and CDR2 SVGAGI. The CDR3 extends over 15 amino acids. V lost 5 bases, J lost 7 bases, and 20 bases lay in between. CDR3 coding DNA: TGTGCCAGCAGTCTCCGACAGCTCAGGGCGAGTGAAGCTTTCTTT. Its protein is CASSLRQLRASEAFF.

This clonotype has just a few counts. J is TRBJ2-2 and V is TRBV6-2 or TRBV6-3; perhaps TRBD1 as D (6 bases). The CDR3 loop spans 14 amino acids. Trimming removed 2 bases from V and 4 bases from J, with 8 bases in between. Germline V gene data show CDR1 as MNHEY and CDR2 as SVGEGT. CDR3 bases: TGTGCCAGCAGTTACCTACAGGGCACCGGGGAGCTGTTTTTT. This sequence encodes CASSYLQGTGELFF.

This clonotype has more than one count but fewer than ten. The chain is built from TRBV18 and TRBJ1-1; maybe TRBD1 (6 bases). CDR3 length equals 16 residues. Trimming removed 3 bases from V and 10 bases from J, with 24 bases in between. Germline CDR1 reads KGHSH; CDR2 reads LQKENI. CDR3 sequence reads: CASSPQNVPGQGRAFF. The CDR3 region has the DNA TGTGCCAGCTCACCGCAAAATGTCCCGGGACAAGGACGAGCTTTCTTT.

This clonotype has more than one count but fewer than ten. This sequence joins TRBV20-1 and TRBJ2-1; no definite D call. V shed 0 bases and J shed 6 bases, with 6 bases lying between them. Germline V CDR1 and CDR2: DFQATT, SNEGSKA (reference sequence). This CDR3 has 12 amino acids. In nucleotides, the CDR3 is TGCAGTGCTAGAGATTTGACCAATGAGCAGTTCTTC. Amino acid sequence: CSARDLTNEQFF.

This clonotype was recorded a few times. CDR3 DNA: TGTGCCAGTAGTATCGCCGGGCTACCGAGCAATCAGCCCCAGCATTTT. Protein sequence: CASSIAGLPSNQPQHF. The V and J genes are TRBV19 and TRBJ1-5, with D unresolved. Germline V gene lookup returns CDR1 LNHDA and CDR2 SQIVND (reference sequence). V lost 3 bases and J 1 base, leaving 13 bases between the germline ends. This CDR3 contains 16 residues.

This chain connects TRBV27 to TRBJ2-7; TRBD2 matches at 7 bases. V dropped 7 bases and J dropped 5; count of bases not matched to a gene: 14. CDR3 length equals 15 residues. Germline loops: CDR1 MNHEY, CDR2 SMNVEV (reference sequence). The CDR3, as DNA: TGTGCCAGCAACCTAGGGAGGGCACCCGGGAACGAGCAGTACTTC. It is translated as CASNLGRAPGNEQYF.

The V gene is TRBV5-1, the J gene TRBJ2-7, with 9 positions matching TRBD1. This CDR3 has 15 residues. Losses at the gene ends were 2 bases for V and 3 bases for J; bases not matched to a gene: 6. The germline gives CDR1 SGHRS, CDR2 YFSETQ. The CDR3 DNA reads as TGCGCCAGCAGCTTACTTTCGGGACAGGGCTACGAGCAGTACTTC. The encoded protein is CASSLLSGQGYEQYF.

This clonotype was picked up many times. The J gene is TRBJ2-7, the V gene TRBV9, with a tentative D call TRBD2 (5 bases). Germline CDR1 reads SGDLS; CDR2 reads YYNGEE. The CDR3 is 11 residues long. With 4 bases removed from V and 6 bases from J, the gap between germline ends came to 8 bases. CDR3: CASSRGSEQYF. The CDR3, as DNA: TGTGCCAGCAGCCGGGGAAGCGAGCAGTACTTC.

V and J are TRBV4-1 and TRBJ2-7; D is uncertain. Between the trimmed V and J ends, which lost 1 base and 2 bases, there was a span of 12 bases. CDR1 MGHRA and CDR2 YSYEKL come from the germline V gene. The CDR3 length is 15 residues. The chain's CDR3 is CASSQGLNGAYEQYF. In nucleotides, the CDR3 is TGCGCCAGCAGCCAAGGGTTGAACGGAGCCTACGAGCAGTACTTC.

This clonotype was detected only a few times. The chain carries TRBV27 and TRBJ2-3, with a possible D match to TRBD1 (5 bases). This CDR3 spans 16 amino acids. CDR1 is MNHEY and CDR2 is SMNVEV in the germline V gene (reference sequence). V was pared by 3 bases and J by 0 bases, with 13 bases between. The CDR3 region is CASSFQGPISTDTQYF. The CDR3 DNA follows: TGTGCCAGCAGTTTCCAGGGTCCGATTAGCACAGATACGCAGTATTTT.

Comment on this clonotype: Since a much larger clone is just one base distant, this may be a read error. Without the conserved terminal phenylalanine or tryptophan, this CDR3 likely stems from a read error. The chain employs TRBV3-1 and TRBJ2-7; D not certain. There are 12 residues in the CDR3. The germline V and J ends were trimmed by 1 base and 5 bases, with 6 bases remaining between them. Germline-derived CDR1 and CDR2 are LGHDT and YNNKEL (reference sequence). The CDR3, as DNA: TGTGCCAGCAGCCAAGGGGTCCACGAGCAGTACTCC. Translated, it gives CASSQGVHEQYS.

This chain joins TRBV6-5 and TRBJ2-1, with 13 bases that match TRBD2. Germline V gives CDR1 MNHEY, CDR2 SVGAGI. Losses at the gene ends were 6 bases for V and 9 bases for J; bases not matched to a gene: 11. CDR3 size: 16 residues. The CDR3 DNA follows: TGTGCCAGCAGGGCAGGACTAGCGGGAGCCCGTAGTGAGCAGTTCTTC. It yields the protein CASRAGLAGARSEQFF.

This clonotype was observed a few times. The chain is built from TRBV19 and TRBJ1-1; no definite D call. Germline V CDR1 and CDR2: LNHDA, SQIVND (reference sequence). This CDR3 spans 13 amino acids. The germline V and J ends were trimmed by 6 bases and 0 bases, with 8 bases remaining between them. This CDR3 reads CASSDTMNTEAFF. In DNA form, the CDR3 reads TGTGCCAGTAGCGATACAATGAACACTGAAGCTTTCTTT.

This clonotype came up many times. The rearrangement uses TRBV27 and TRBJ2-1; 9 bases match TRBD2. CDR3 length: 19 amino acids. V shed 0 bases, J shed 5 bases, and the junction held 14 bases outside the gene matches. Germline lookup yields CDR1 MNHEY and CDR2 SMNVEV (reference sequence). The CDR3 coding sequence is TGTGCCAGCAGTTTATCGGAGTCCATAGCGACTAGCGGTGACAATGAGCAGTTCTTC. Its translation is CASSLSESIATSGDNEQFF.

J is TRBJ2-1 and V is TRBV4-1, with D possibly TRBD2 on 6 matching bases. Trimming cost V 4 bases and J 9 bases, with 13 bases left between them. Germline values: CDR1 MGHRA, CDR2 YSYEKL. CDR3 length: 13 amino acids. The CDR3 sequence: CASSPTSMREQFF. The CDR3 nucleotides are TGCGCCAGCAGCCCAACTAGCATGCGTGAGCAGTTCTTC.

The chain couples TRBV6-2 or TRBV6-3 to TRBJ1-5, with 8 bases aligning to TRBD1. The V segment lost 4 bases and the J segment 6 bases; nucleotides outside the gene matches: 11. The germline gives CDR1 MNHEY, CDR2 SVGEGT. The CDR3 spans 16 residues. The CDR3: CASSFQGGQAGQPQHF. The CDR3 DNA follows: TGTGCCAGCAGTTTCCAGGGGGGACAGGCTGGTCAGCCCCAGCATTTT.

This clonotype was seen a few times. V is TRBV25-1 and J is TRBJ2-3, with TRBD1 as a possible D gene (5 bases). The germline V gene encodes CDR1 MGHDK and CDR2 SYGVNS. Trimming removed 4 bases at V and 0 bases at J, with 14 bases between. The length of the CDR3 is 16 residues. The chain's CDR3 is CASSVKGSLSTDTQYF. CDR3 bases: TGTGCCAGCAGTGTCAAGGGGTCCCTTAGCACAGATACGCAGTATTTT.

The sample holds many counts of this clonotype. The gene calls are TRBV7-9 and TRBJ2-1; D not resolved. This CDR3 comprises 12 residues. Germline V CDR1 and CDR2: SEHNR, FQNEAQ (reference sequence). V shed 5 bases and J shed 10 bases, with 12 bases lying between them. The CDR3 spells CASSESGTEQFF. CDR3 sequence (DNA): TGTGCCAGCAGCGAGTCCGGCACCGAGCAGTTCTTC.

This clonotype occurred a few times. The V and J genes are TRBV5-1 and TRBJ1-4; maybe TRBD1 (6 bases). The V gene's germline CDR1 is SGHRS and CDR2 YFSETQ. CDR3 length: 15 amino acids. V dropped 4 bases and J dropped 3 bases, with 13 bases sitting between them. CDR3 sequence (DNA): TGCGCCAGCAGCGCCAGGGGAGAGCCTAATGAAAAACTGTTTTTT. This encodes CASSARGEPNEKLFF.

The gene calls are TRBV20-1 and TRBJ1-1; D is undetermined. Germline lookup yields CDR1 DFQATT and CDR2 SNEGSKA (reference sequence). This CDR3 has 15 residues. V dropped 0 bases and J dropped 5 bases, with 16 bases sitting between them. CDR3 region: CSARDVTAYETEAFF. The CDR3 bases are TGCAGTGCTAGAGATGTTACAGCCTACGAGACTGAAGCTTTCTTT.

The genes are TRBV7-3 and TRBJ2-1, with TRBD2 matching 15 bases. Germline CDR1 reads SGHTA; CDR2 reads FQGTGA. The CDR3 loop spans 15 amino acids. V lost 4 bases, J lost 10 bases, and 5 bases stayed unmatched. The CDR3 sequence: CASSSGLAGGGEQFF. The CDR3 coding sequence is TGTGCCAGCAGCTCGGGACTAGCGGGAGGTGGAGAGCAGTTCTTC.

This clonotype was detected only a few times. The V gene is TRBV19, the J gene TRBJ2-5; D remains unclear. Germline loops: CDR1 LNHDA, CDR2 SQIVND (reference sequence). V gave up 3 bases and J gave up 5 bases, with 13 bases separating them. The CDR3 consists of 14 residues. The CDR3 sequence is CASSINLGRETQYF. CDR3 bases: TGTGCCAGTAGTATTAATTTAGGCCGTGAGACCCAGTACTTC.

This clonotype was observed a handful of times. The chain is built from TRBV7-9 and TRBJ2-1, with a weak D call TRBD1 (5 bases). V lost 1 base and J 0 bases, leaving 22 bases between the germline ends. Germline CDR1 and CDR2: SEHNR and FQNEAQ (reference sequence). The CDR3 runs 20 residues. CDR3 in amino acids: CASSLDEPATFRGSYNEQFF. The CDR3 DNA is TGTGCCAGCAGCTTAGATGAGCCGGCAACTTTTAGGGGCTCCTACAATGAGCAGTTCTTC.